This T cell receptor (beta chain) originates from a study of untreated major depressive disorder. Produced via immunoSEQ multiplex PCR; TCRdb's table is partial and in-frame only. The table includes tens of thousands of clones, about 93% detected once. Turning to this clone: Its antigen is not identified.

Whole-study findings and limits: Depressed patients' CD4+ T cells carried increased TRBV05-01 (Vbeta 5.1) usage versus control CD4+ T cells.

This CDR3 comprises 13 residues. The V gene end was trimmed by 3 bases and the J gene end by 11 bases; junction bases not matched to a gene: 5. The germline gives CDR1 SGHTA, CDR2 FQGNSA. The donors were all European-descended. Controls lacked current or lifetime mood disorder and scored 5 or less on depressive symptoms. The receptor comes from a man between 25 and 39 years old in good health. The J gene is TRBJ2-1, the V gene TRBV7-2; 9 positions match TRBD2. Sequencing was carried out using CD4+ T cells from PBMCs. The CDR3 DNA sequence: TGTGCCAGCAGCTTGACTAGCGGCTGGAAGCAGTTCTTC. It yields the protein CASSLTSGWKQFF.